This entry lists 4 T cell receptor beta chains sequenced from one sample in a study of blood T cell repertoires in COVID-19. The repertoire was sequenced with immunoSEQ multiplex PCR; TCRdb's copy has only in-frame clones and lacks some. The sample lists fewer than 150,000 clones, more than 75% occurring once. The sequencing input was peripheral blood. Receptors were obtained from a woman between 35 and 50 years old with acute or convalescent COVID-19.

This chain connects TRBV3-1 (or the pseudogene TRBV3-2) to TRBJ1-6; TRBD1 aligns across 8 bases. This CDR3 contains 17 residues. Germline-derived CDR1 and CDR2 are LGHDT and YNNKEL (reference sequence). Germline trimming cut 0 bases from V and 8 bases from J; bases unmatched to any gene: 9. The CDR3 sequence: CASSQDLADRGYSPLHF. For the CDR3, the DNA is TGTGCCAGCAGCCAAGATCTAGCCGACAGGGGCTATTCACCCCTCCACTTT.

Here the CDR3 reads CASSLTDEAFF. The CDR3 DNA is TGTGCCAGCAGCCTGACTGATGAAGCTTTCTTT. J is TRBJ1-1 and V is TRBV5-6; no clear D gene. This CDR3 spans 11 amino acids. V was cut by 4 bases and J by 7 bases, with 8 bases left in between. The germline V gene encodes CDR1 SGHDT and CDR2 YYEEEE.

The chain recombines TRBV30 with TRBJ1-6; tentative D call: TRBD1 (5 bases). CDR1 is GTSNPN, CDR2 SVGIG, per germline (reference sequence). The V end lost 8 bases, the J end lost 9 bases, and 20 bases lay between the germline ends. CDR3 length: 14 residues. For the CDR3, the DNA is TGTGCCACAAATACAGGAGGGCAAATTTCACCCCTCCACTTT. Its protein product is CATNTGGQISPLHF. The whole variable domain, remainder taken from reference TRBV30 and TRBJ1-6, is SQTIHQWPATLVQPVGSPLSLECTVEGTSNPNLYWYRQAAGRGLQLLFYSVGIGQISSEVPQNLSASRPQDRQFILSSKKLLLSDSGFYLCATNTGGQISPLHFGNGTRLTVT.

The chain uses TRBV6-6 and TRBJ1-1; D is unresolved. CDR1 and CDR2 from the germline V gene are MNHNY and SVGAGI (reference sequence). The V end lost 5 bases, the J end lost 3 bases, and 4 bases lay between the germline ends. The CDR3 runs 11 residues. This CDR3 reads CASSADTEAFF. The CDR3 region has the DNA TGTGCCAGCAGTGCAGACACTGAAGCTTTCTTT.